The 26 T cell receptor beta chains below all came from one sample that was sequenced in a study of T cells after somatic rescue of genetic block. Measured with immunoSEQ multiplex PCR; TCRdb has only the in-frame clones, and not every one. This table has about 10,000 clones, 70% to 75% appearing once. Sequencing was done on a sample of peripheral blood mononuclear cells (PBMCs). The source is a boy aged 5-17 years.

V usage is TRBV19 and J usage is TRBJ1-4; 9 nucleotides agree with TRBD1. V shed 5 bases, J shed 10 bases, and the junction held 8 bases outside the gene matches. The CDR3 is 14 residues long. Germline V CDR1 and CDR2: LNHDA, SQIVND (reference sequence). The CDR3 loop reads CASSSHRGRGKLFF. CDR3 coding DNA: TGTGCCAGTAGTTCTCACAGGGGGCGGGGAAAACTGTTTTTT.

The chain recombines TRBV6-5 with TRBJ2-7, with 8 bases lining up with TRBD1. From germline, CDR1 is MNHEY and CDR2 SVGAGI. The CDR3 sequence is 14 residues long. Trimming cost V 2 bases and J 2 bases; bases outside gene matches: 2. The chain's CDR3 is CASSYGTGPYEQYF. The CDR3 DNA reads as TGTGCCAGCAGTTACGGGACAGGACCCTACGAGCAGTACTTC.

The V gene is TRBV13, the J gene TRBJ1-1, with D perhaps TRBD1 (6 bases). The CDR3 runs to 14 residues. Germline V gene data show CDR1 as PRHDT and CDR2 as FYEKMQ (reference sequence). V lost 5 bases and J 1 base, leaving 11 bases between the germline ends. The CDR3 coding sequence is TGTGCCAGCAGCGTCGGACAGACGAACACTGAAGCTTTCTTT. This gives the protein CASSVGQTNTEAFF.

The rearrangement joins TRBV19 to TRBJ2-6; no clear D gene. Germline CDR1 reads LNHDA; CDR2 reads SQIVND (reference sequence). CDR3 length equals 15 residues. V lost 3 bases, J lost 0 bases, and 6 bases lay in between. As DNA, the CDR3 is TGTGCCAGTAGTATCAGAGGCTCTGGGGCCAACGTCCTGACTTTC. It yields the protein CASSIRGSGANVLTF. The entire variable domain, with the rest obtained from reference TRBV19 and TRBJ2-6, is as follows: DGGITQSPKYLFRKEGQNVTLSCEQNLNHDAMYWYRQDPGQGLRLIYYSQIVNDFQKGDIAEGYSVSREKKESFPLTVTSAQKNPTAFYLCASSIRGSGANVLTFGAGSRLTVL.

The CDR3 DNA follows: TGTGCCAGCAGCCATCGGGGGCCCGGGGAGCTGTTTTTT. It specifies CASSHRGPGELFF. The J gene is TRBJ2-2, the V gene TRBV5-8; D possibly matches TRBD1 or TRBD2 (6 bases each). Germline CDR1 is SGHTS and CDR2 is YDEGEE. The CDR3 contains 13 residues. Trimming stripped 4 bases from V and 6 bases from J, with 10 bases between.

This clone was detected only once. This rearrangement joins TRBV18 to TRBJ2-1; 12 bases fit TRBD2. The germline V gene encodes CDR1 KGHSH and CDR2 LQKENI. CDR3 size: 17 residues. V lost 4 bases, J lost 7 bases, and 11 bases stayed unmatched. The CDR3 protein is CASSLGASGRASNEQFF. DNA of the CDR3: TGTGCCAGCTCACTCGGGGCTAGCGGGAGGGCCTCGAATGAGCAGTTCTTC. The complete variable domain, with remaining parts taken from reference TRBV18 and TRBJ2-1, reads NAGVMQNPRHLVRRRGQEARLRCSPMKGHSHVYWYRQLPEEGLKFMVYLQKENIIDESGMPKERFSAEFPKEGPSILRIQQVVRGDSAAYFCASSLGASGRASNEQFFGPGTRLTVL.

The chain has TRBV5-6 and TRBJ2-7, with 10 bases aligning to TRBD1. Looked up from germline, CDR1 is SGHDT and CDR2 is YYEEEE. The CDR3 length is 14 residues. V dropped 3 bases and J dropped 2; count of bases not matched to a gene: 2. Written as DNA, the CDR3 is TGTGCCAGCAGCTACGGGACAGGGGCCTACGAGCAGTACTTC. It yields the protein CASSYGTGAYEQYF.

This chain joins TRBV29-1 and TRBJ2-7, with 7 bases lining up with TRBD1. The CDR3 consists of 14 residues. The J segment lost 0 bases and the V segment lost 8 bases, leaving 10 bases of the junction unmatched. Germline lookup yields CDR1 SQVTM and CDR2 ANQGSEA. Written as DNA, the CDR3 is TGCAGCATAACCGGGACAGAGAGCTCCTACGAGCAGTACTTC. Its protein product is CSITGTESSYEQYF.

The chain combines TRBV6-1 with TRBJ2-3; 11 nucleotides match TRBD2. In germline, CDR1 is MNHNS, CDR2 SASEGT. This CDR3 contains 17 residues. Trimming took 4 bases from V and 0 from J; bases not matched to a gene: 6. CDR3 residues: CASSVTSGGLSTDTQYF. CDR3 bases: TGTGCCAGCAGTGTCACTAGCGGGGGCCTTAGCACAGATACGCAGTATTTT.

This clone was recorded only once. This rearrangement joins TRBV19 to TRBJ1-5, with D unresolved. The CDR3 is 18 residues long. Per the germline V gene, CDR1 is LNHDA and CDR2 is SQIVND (reference sequence). Trimming stripped 2 bases from V and 1 base from J, with 18 bases between. The CDR3 spells CASSILTGRPRSNQPQHF. CDR3 nucleotides: TGTGCCAGTAGTATACTCACCGGACGCCCGAGGAGCAATCAGCCCCAGCATTTT.

The chain uses TRBV27 and TRBJ1-1, with unresolved D. The CDR3 is 13 residues long. The V end was cut by 6 bases, the J end by 0 bases, with 8 bases between. From germline, CDR1 is MNHEY and CDR2 SMNVEV (reference sequence). The CDR3 DNA reads as TGTGCCAGCAGGAAAGCTCTGAACACTGAAGCTTTCTTT. Its protein product is CASRKALNTEAFF.

This chain connects TRBV4-1 to TRBJ1-1; TRBD1 matches 7 bases. Germline loops: CDR1 MGHRA, CDR2 YSYEKL. The ends lost 4 bases at V and 0 bases at J; junction bases unmatched: 8. The CDR3 is 16 amino acids. CDR3: CASSPRSTGLNTEAFF. The CDR3 nucleotides read TGCGCCAGCAGCCCAAGGTCGACAGGGTTGAACACTGAAGCTTTCTTT.

This chain connects TRBV28 to TRBJ2-5; a weak D match, TRBD2 (5 bases). The assigned J gene may be wrong: the sequence end matches TRBJ2-7 better. Germline values: CDR1 MDHEN, CDR2 SYDVKM. CDR3 length: 13 residues. CDR3 loop: CASSLSGGYEQYF. In nucleotides, the CDR3 is TGTGCCAGCAGTTTGAGCGGAGGATACGAGCAGTACTTC.

The chain uses TRBV5-1 and TRBJ2-7, with 7 bases matching TRBD1. Germline V gives CDR1 SGHRS, CDR2 YFSETQ. CDR3 size: 13 residues. V shed 3 bases and J 3 bases; nucleotides not matched to a gene: 3. The CDR3 here is CASSSRDSYEQYF. The CDR3, as DNA: TGCGCCAGCAGCTCCCGGGACAGCTACGAGCAGTACTTC. Based on the CDR3 plus reference TRBV5-1 and TRBJ2-7, the full variable domain is KAGVTQTPRYLIKTRGQQVTLSCSPISGHRSVSWYQQTPGQGLQFLFEYFSETQRNKGNFPGRFSGRQFSNSRSEMNVSTLELGDSALYLCASSSRDSYEQYFGPGTRLTVT.

The chain combines TRBV27 with TRBJ1-2; D gene uncertain. CDR3 length equals 13 residues. Germline V gene data show CDR1 as MNHEY and CDR2 as SMNVEV (reference sequence). Between the trimmed V and J ends, which lost 2 bases and 5 bases, there was a span of 9 bases. The CDR3 protein is CASSLKAAYGYTF. The CDR3 DNA sequence: TGTGCCAGCAGTTTAAAGGCAGCATATGGCTACACCTTC.

This clone showed up just a few times. The chain recombines TRBV10-2 with TRBJ1-5, with a weak D call TRBD1 (5 bases). The germline CDR1 and CDR2 sequences are WSHSY and SAAADI. The CDR3 sequence is 15 residues long. V dropped 2 bases and J dropped 4 bases, with 12 bases sitting between them. In DNA form, the CDR3 reads TGCGCCAGCAGTGAGGCAGGGCCTTTGAATCAGCCCCAGCATTTT. Translation: CASSEAGPLNQPQHF.

This clone was observed a single time. CDR3 loop: CASSLVRWKGYGYTF. For the CDR3, the DNA is TGCGCCAGCAGCTTGGTGAGGTGGAAGGGCTATGGCTACACCTTC. The V and J genes are TRBV5-1 and TRBJ1-2, with D unclear. This CDR3 comprises 15 residues. V was shortened by 0 bases and J by 4 bases, with 13 bases between the two germline ends. Per the germline V gene, CDR1 is SGHRS and CDR2 is YFSETQ.

By share of the sample, this clone is medium-sized. Other nucleotide sequences from this sample produce the same CDR3. The chain uses TRBV11-1 and TRBJ2-3, with D maybe TRBD2 (5 bases). V was pared by 5 bases and J by 3 bases, with 12 bases between. Germline lookup yields CDR1 SGHAT and CDR2 FQDESV (reference sequence). This CDR3 spans 14 amino acids. The CDR3 nucleotides read TGTGCCAGCAGCCTAAGGCCGGGAACAGATACGCAGTATTTT. Amino acid sequence: CASSLRPGTDTQYF.

This rearrangement joins TRBV6-5 to TRBJ2-7, with D unresolved. The V and J ends lost 2 bases and 2 bases respectively, with 4 bases between them. This CDR3 is built from 12 residues. CDR1 and CDR2 (germline): MNHEY, SVGAGI. CDR3 in amino acids: CASSYGPYEQYF. The CDR3 DNA reads TGTGCCAGCAGTTACGGTCCCTACGAGCAGTACTTC.

The chain is built from TRBV18 and TRBJ2-2; no clear D. There are 12 residues in the CDR3. Germline V gene sequence: CDR1 KGHSH, CDR2 LQKENI. The V end lost 5 bases, the J end lost 5 bases, and 6 bases lay between the germline ends. CDR3 in amino acids: CASSDPTGELFF. CDR3 in DNA: TGTGCCAGCTCAGATCCTACCGGGGAGCTGTTTTTT. Variable domain in full (rest from reference TRBV18 and TRBJ2-2): NAGVMQNPRHLVRRRGQEARLRCSPMKGHSHVYWYRQLPEEGLKFMVYLQKENIIDESGMPKERFSAEFPKEGPSILRIQQVVRGDSAAYFCASSDPTGELFFGEGSRLTVL.

This clone appeared a single time. V gene TRBV2 combines with J gene TRBJ2-1, with D unclear. V dropped 5 bases and J dropped 0 bases, with 14 bases sitting between them. The CDR3 consists of 16 residues. Per the germline V gene, CDR1 is SNHLY and CDR2 is FYNNEI. CDR3 nucleotides: TGTGCCAGCAGTCACTTGGACCTGCGCTCCTACAATGAGCAGTTCTTC. Encoded protein: CASSHLDLRSYNEQFF.

This chain uses TRBV25-1 with TRBJ2-7; tentative D call: TRBD2 (6 bases). This CDR3 spans 15 amino acids. The ends were cut back, 6 bases at V and 2 bases at J, with 17 bases in the middle. The germline V gene has CDR1 MGHDK and CDR2 SYGVNS. CDR3 bases: TGTGCCAGCAGCGAGGGAGGCGGGCAGGCCTACGAGCAGTACTTC. Protein product: CASSEGGGQAYEQYF.

The chain has TRBV7-9 and TRBJ1-5; 7 bases are shared with TRBD1. There are 16 residues in the CDR3. The V and J ends lost 5 bases and 0 bases, in that order; junction bases with no gene match: 7. Germline V gene lookup returns CDR1 SEHNR and CDR2 FQNEAQ (reference sequence). The CDR3 spells CASSPGQADSNQPQHF. For the CDR3, the DNA is TGTGCCAGCAGCCCCGGACAGGCTGATAGCAATCAGCCCCAGCATTTT. Full variable domain (outside the CDR3, taken from reference TRBV7-9 and TRBJ1-5): DTGVSQNPRHKITKRGQNVTFRCDPISEHNRLYWYRQTLGQGPEFLTYFQNEAQLEKSRLLSDRFSAERPKGSFSTLEIQRTEQGDSAMYLCASSPGQADSNQPQHFGDGTRLSIL.

This chain connects TRBV2 to TRBJ1-6; D is uncertain. Per germline, CDR1 SNHLY and CDR2 FYNNEI. The V end lost 2 bases, the J end lost 7 bases, and 12 bases lay between the germline ends. The CDR3 runs 15 residues. The CDR3: CASSELGSRNSPLHF. CDR3 DNA sequence: TGTGCCAGCAGTGAATTGGGCAGTAGGAATTCACCCCTCCACTTT.

The chain recombines TRBV5-1 with TRBJ2-1, with a tentative D call TRBD2 (5 bases). V lost 0 bases and J lost 1, with 8 bases in between. CDR1 and CDR2 (germline): SGHRS, YFSETQ. The CDR3 contains 15 residues. CDR3 in amino acids: CASSLEDLSYNEQFF. The CDR3 DNA sequence: TGCGCCAGCAGCTTGGAGGACTTGTCCTACAATGAGCAGTTCTTC.

The chain combines TRBV7-9 with TRBJ1-1; no firm D call. The germline gives CDR1 SEHNR, CDR2 FQNEAQ (reference sequence). The ends were cut back, 6 bases at V and 7 bases at J, with 18 bases in the middle. This CDR3 has 14 amino acids. The DNA for the CDR3 is TGTGCCAGCAGTCCCCCTTCGACCAACCTTGAAGCTTTCTTT. It translates to CASSPPSTNLEAFF.